These 17 T cell receptor beta chains were sequenced from one sample in a study of blood T cell repertoires in COVID-19. TCRdb keeps only in-frame clones here, not all; method: immunoSEQ multiplex PCR. The sample shows about 110,000 clones, around nine tenths of them seen only once. What was sequenced was peripheral blood. Source of these receptors: a human donor in a cohort sampled during active COVID-19.

The V and J genes are TRBV7-2 and TRBJ2-5, with TRBD2 matching over 11 bases. V trimming: 3 bases; J trimming: 2 bases; junction bases outside the gene matches: 5. The germline CDR1 and CDR2 sequences are SGHTA and FQGNSA. CDR3 length: 16 amino acids. The CDR3, as DNA: TGTGCCAGCAGCTTCACCGGGACTAGCGGACAAGAGACCCAGTACTTC. Its translation is CASSFTGTSGQETQYF.

A single count supports this clone. The chain combines TRBV11-2 with TRBJ2-7; 10 nucleotides agree with TRBD1. CDR1 and CDR2 (germline): SGHAT, FQNNGV. V gave up 4 bases and J gave up 3 bases; unmatched junction bases: 6. The CDR3 has 15 residues. For the CDR3, the DNA is TGTGCCAGCAGCTCCGGGACAGGGGTAGTCTACGAGCAGTACTTC. Residues: CASSSGTGVVYEQYF.

This chain joins TRBV27 and TRBJ1-1; D not resolved. Trimming removed 5 bases at V and 5 bases at J, with 15 bases between. CDR1 MNHEY and CDR2 SMNVEV come from the germline V gene (reference sequence). The length of the CDR3 is 14 residues. CDR3 sequence reads: CASSPLGRRTEAFF. The CDR3 DNA reads TGTGCCAGCAGTCCCCTTGGGAGGCGGACTGAAGCTTTCTTT.

V gene TRBV11-3 combines with J gene TRBJ2-2; 7 nucleotides agree with TRBD1. The CDR3 extends over 16 amino acids. CDR1 and CDR2 (germline): SGHNT, YENEEA. Trimming took 1 base from V and 2 from J; bases not matched to a gene: 4. The CDR3 protein is CASSLGDSLNTGELFF. CDR3 coding DNA: TGTGCCAGCAGCTTAGGGGACAGCTTAAACACCGGGGAGCTGTTTTTT.

This clone showed up just once. The rearrangement uses TRBV27 and TRBJ1-6; D gene ambiguous. CDR1 and CDR2 (germline): MNHEY, SMNVEV (reference sequence). Trimming stripped 3 bases from V and 0 bases from J, with 6 bases between. CDR3 length: 15 residues. CDR3 amino acids: CASSLESSYNSPLHF. The CDR3 DNA reads as TGTGCCAGCAGTTTGGAGAGCTCCTATAATTCACCCCTCCACTTT.

For the CDR3, the DNA is TGTGCCAGCAGCATGACTAGCGGGCCCTACAATGAGCAGTTCTTC. It yields the protein CASSMTSGPYNEQFF. The chain couples TRBV7-8 to TRBJ2-1, with 10 bases matching TRBD2. The CDR3 is 15 amino acids. The V gene's germline CDR1 is SGHVS and CDR2 FQNEAQ. V trimming: 5 bases; J trimming: 2 bases; junction bases outside the gene matches: 3.

The gene calls are TRBV6-8 and TRBJ2-5; tentatively, D is TRBD2 (6 bases). Trimming pared 4 bases from V and 4 bases from J, leaving 10 bases between. Germline values: CDR1 MNHGY, CDR2 SAAAGT. The CDR3 loop spans 13 amino acids. CDR3 in DNA: TGTGCCAGCAGTTCGGACGGGGGAGAGACCCAGTACTTC. Its translation is CASSSDGGETQYF.

The gene calls are TRBV9 and TRBJ2-2; a possible D gene is TRBD1 (5 bases). This CDR3 contains 12 residues. V gave up 6 bases and J gave up 5 bases, with 8 bases separating them. Germline V gives CDR1 SGDLS, CDR2 YYNGEE. The CDR3 DNA reads TGTGCCAGCACTAGGGGTACCGGGGAGCTGTTTTTT. It is translated as CASTRGTGELFF.

The gene calls are TRBV11-3 and TRBJ2-7; tentative D call: TRBD1 (6 bases). This CDR3 is 14 amino acids long. Trimming took off 2 bases at V and 0 bases at J, with 8 bases between the two ends. Germline CDR1 is SGHNT and CDR2 is YENEEA. Here the CDR3 reads CASSLRGNSYEQYF. CDR3 DNA: TGTGCCAGCAGCTTAAGGGGGAACTCCTACGAGCAGTACTTC.

The chain combines TRBV3-1 (or the pseudogene TRBV3-2) with TRBJ2-5; 9 bases are shared with TRBD1. The ends lost 4 bases at V and 5 bases at J; junction bases unmatched: 5. The CDR3 covers 14 residues. The germline gives CDR1 LGHDT, CDR2 YNNKEL (reference sequence). This CDR3 is CASSLRTGEETQYF. In nucleotides, the CDR3 is TGTGCCAGCAGCCTTCGGACAGGGGAGGAGACCCAGTACTTC.

The genes are TRBV30 and TRBJ1-1, with 7 bases that match TRBD1. This CDR3 comprises 15 residues. J was trimmed by 0 bases and V by 5 bases; bases with no gene match: 9. Germline CDR1 reads GTSNPN; CDR2 reads SVGIG (reference sequence). In nucleotides, the CDR3 is TGTGCCTGGCTAAGGGAGACAGGGTTGAACACTGAAGCTTTCTTT. Translation gives CAWLRETGLNTEAFF.

The chain combines TRBV7-3 with TRBJ2-1; no clear D. V gave up 0 bases and J gave up 7 bases, with 16 bases separating them. Germline V gene lookup returns CDR1 SGHTA and CDR2 FQGTGA. The CDR3 is 16 amino acids. CDR3 residues: CASSLTTGRAINEQFF. DNA for the CDR3: TGTGCCAGCAGCTTAACCACTGGTCGCGCGATAAATGAGCAGTTCTTC.

The CDR3 loop reads CASRGTFSGNTIYF. In DNA, the CDR3 is TGTGCCAGTCGAGGGACTTTCTCTGGAAACACCATATATTTT. The chain is built from TRBV19 and TRBJ1-3; possibly TRBD1 for D (5 bases). Per the germline V gene, CDR1 is LNHDA and CDR2 is SQIVND (reference sequence). The length of the CDR3 is 14 residues. Deletions cut 8 bases from V and 0 bases from J, with 11 bases between. Full variable domain (outside the CDR3, taken from reference TRBV19 and TRBJ1-3): DGGITQSPKYLFRKEGQNVTLSCEQNLNHDAMYWYRQDPGQGLRLIYYSQIVNDFQKGDIAEGYSVSREKKESFPLTVTSAQKNPTAFYLCASRGTFSGNTIYFGEGSWLTVV.

V usage is TRBV2 and J usage is TRBJ2-2; 12 bases line up with TRBD2. CDR3 size: 16 residues. The germline V gene has CDR1 SNHLY and CDR2 FYNNEI. V gave up 5 bases and J gave up 5 bases; unmatched junction bases: 6. The CDR3 sequence: CASSLGLAGLTGELFF. CDR3 DNA: TGTGCCAGCAGTCTTGGACTAGCGGGATTGACCGGGGAGCTGTTTTTT. The full variable domain, completed using reference TRBV2 and TRBJ2-2, is EPEVTQTPSHQVTQMGQEVILRCVPISNHLYFYWYRQILGQKVEFLVSFYNNEISEKSEIFDDQFSVERPDGSNFTLKIRSTKLEDSAMYFCASSLGLAGLTGELFFGEGSRLTVL.

This clone showed up just once. This chain uses TRBV30 with TRBJ1-6; weak D call: TRBD1 (6 bases). This CDR3 comprises 13 residues. Germline V gene lookup returns CDR1 GTSNPN and CDR2 SVGIG (reference sequence). V lost 0 bases, J lost 8 bases, and 8 bases lay in between. DNA for the CDR3: TGTGCCTGGAGTGTGGCAGGGGATTCACCCCTCCACTTT. Residues: CAWSVAGDSPLHF.

This clone occurred a few times. This chain links TRBV4-2 with TRBJ1-2, with D possibly TRBD1 on 6 matching bases. The CDR3 totals 15 residues. Trimming stripped 1 base from V and 3 bases from J, with 12 bases between. Germline lookup yields CDR1 LGHNA and CDR2 YNFKEQ. CDR3 loop: CASSQAQGKDYGYTF. As DNA, the CDR3 is TGTGCCAGCAGCCAAGCCCAGGGGAAGGACTATGGCTACACCTTC.

This clone has just one count. V gene TRBV29-1 combines with J gene TRBJ1-1, with D maybe TRBD1 (5 bases). Trimming removed 3 bases at V and 5 bases at J, with 13 bases between. Germline CDR1 reads SQVTM; CDR2 reads ANQGSEA. This CDR3 is 13 amino acids long. The CDR3 bases are TGCAGCGTTGACCTACGGGGGGGAACTGAAGCTTTCTTT. Translating gives CSVDLRGGTEAFF.